Shown below are 15 T cell receptor beta chains from a single sample sequenced in a study of shared clonotypes between healthy human individuals. Method: immunoSEQ multiplex PCR; TCRdb's copy keeps in-frame clones and lacks some. The table lists about 2 million clones, about 95% of them singletons. Naive CD8 cells lacked CD45RO, underwent positive selection for CCR7 and left out terminally differentiated effector memory CD45RA+ cells. The sample comprised naive CD8+ T cells sorted from blood. The origin of the receptors is a man in his late teens or twenties in good health.

CDR3 amino acids: CASSRGTSDQNEQFF. DNA of the CDR3: TGCGCCAGCAGCCGGGGGACTAGCGACCAAAATGAGCAGTTCTTC. The chain couples TRBV4-1 to TRBJ2-1; 10 nucleotides line up with TRBD2. This CDR3 is 15 amino acids long. After removal of 4 bases from V and 7 bases from J, the junction contained 7 bases not matched to a gene. The germline V gene encodes CDR1 MGHRA and CDR2 YSYEKL.

This clone was recorded only once. This chain links TRBV21-1 with TRBJ2-7; the table names TRBD2, a call not compared with the DNA. TRBV21-1 is noted as a pseudogene. The CDR3 extends over 16 amino acids. DNA of the CDR3: TGTGCCAGCAGCAGGATCTGGGAGGCGACGAGGTATGAGCAGTACTTC. Residues: CASSRIWEATRYEQYF.

The chain is built from TRBV27 and TRBJ2-1; 8 nucleotides align to TRBD2. Germline CDR1 and CDR2: MNHEY and SMNVEV (reference sequence). This CDR3 is built from 12 residues. V was clipped by 5 bases and J by 10 bases; unmatched bases: 4. The CDR3 here is CASSPGRGEQFF. CDR3 bases: TGTGCCAGCAGTCCCGGGAGGGGCGAGCAGTTCTTC.

The chain couples TRBV14 to TRBJ2-2; tentative D call: TRBD2 (6 bases). The germline V and J ends were trimmed by 5 bases and 3 bases, with 7 bases remaining between them. CDR1 is SGHDN and CDR2 is FVKESK in the germline V gene. This CDR3 spans 13 amino acids. The CDR3 sequence is CASSGGDTGELFF. The CDR3 coding sequence is TGTGCCAGCAGCGGAGGGGACACCGGGGAGCTGTTTTTT.

This rearrangement joins TRBV4-1 to TRBJ1-2; perhaps TRBD1 as D (6 bases). The germline gives CDR1 MGHRA, CDR2 YSYEKL. The CDR3 runs to 16 residues. The germline V and J ends were trimmed by 4 bases and 7 bases, with 22 bases remaining between them. As DNA, the CDR3 is TGCGCCAGCAGCCCGAGGGACACCCTCGAAGCGGGTGGCTACACCTTC. Translation: CASSPRDTLEAGGYTF.

In its sample, this clone was seen once. The J gene is TRBJ2-7, the V gene TRBV7-9; a possible D gene is TRBD1 (5 bases). V was cut by 1 base and J by 9 bases, with 10 bases left in between. This CDR3 contains 12 residues. CDR1 is SEHNR and CDR2 is FQNEAQ in the germline V gene (reference sequence). The CDR3 here is CASSLVGVGQYF. The DNA of the CDR3 is TGTGCCAGCAGCTTAGTAGGGGTCGGGCAGTACTTC.

The genes are TRBV25-1 and TRBJ2-7; D is possibly TRBD2 (6 bases). Germline lookup yields CDR1 MGHDK and CDR2 SYGVNS. The CDR3 consists of 17 residues. V was cut by 2 bases and J by 1 base, with 18 bases left in between. This CDR3 is CASSEEMTGAGSYEQYF. CDR3 nucleotides: TGTGCCAGCAGTGAAGAGATGACGGGAGCTGGATCCTACGAGCAGTACTTC.

The genes are TRBV6-4 and TRBJ2-1; D not certain. The CDR3 extends over 14 amino acids. The germline V gene encodes CDR1 MRHNA and CDR2 SNTAGT. V was clipped by 4 bases and J by 6 bases, with 13 bases between them. The CDR3 DNA reads as TGTGCCAGCAGTGTTGGTGGGTTTGGCAATGAGCAGTTCTTC. It is translated as CASSVGGFGNEQFF.

The genes are TRBV18 and TRBJ2-3, with D possibly matching TRBD2 (6 bases). The germline gives CDR1 KGHSH, CDR2 LQKENI. Trimming removed 8 bases from V and 2 bases from J, with 11 bases in between. CDR3 length: 13 amino acids. CDR3 sequence reads: CASRLEITDTQYF. Here the CDR3 DNA reads TGTGCCAGCCGACTAGAAATCACAGATACGCAGTATTTT.

This chain connects TRBV25-1 to TRBJ2-5; no definite D call. V shed 4 bases and J shed 2 bases, with 20 bases lying between them. Germline V CDR1 and CDR2: MGHDK, SYGVNS. CDR3 length: 17 residues. CDR3 sequence (DNA): TGTGCCAGCAGTGGGCCCACTCTAACAGAGAGTCAAGAGACCCAGTACTTC. Its protein product is CASSGPTLTESQETQYF.

The chain joins TRBV5-4 to TRBJ1-1; possibly TRBD1 for D (5 bases). Trimming removed 1 base from V and 0 bases from J, with 7 bases in between. The CDR3 loop spans 14 amino acids. Germline lookup yields CDR1 SGHNT and CDR2 YYREEE (reference sequence). CDR3 sequence: CASSLTGMNTEAFF. In nucleotides, the CDR3 is TGTGCCAGCAGCTTGACAGGCATGAACACTGAAGCTTTCTTT.

The chain has TRBV2 and TRBJ2-7; possible D gene TRBD2, 6 bases. The CDR3 consists of 14 residues. Germline V gene sequence: CDR1 SNHLY, CDR2 FYNNEI. Deletions cut 6 bases from V and 2 bases from J, with 14 bases between. The CDR3 DNA reads as TGTGCCAGCAGGGCTATCGGGGAGGCCTACGAGCAGTACTTC. It is translated as CASRAIGEAYEQYF.

The CDR3 DNA is TGTGCCAGCAGTTATAGTGAAGCTCGATTCTATGGCTACACCTTC. Protein: CASSYSEARFYGYTF. This chain links TRBV6-5 with TRBJ1-2; the D is unclear. Germline values: CDR1 MNHEY, CDR2 SVGAGI. V lost 3 bases, J lost 4 bases, and 15 bases lay in between. The CDR3 contains 15 residues.

The chain recombines TRBV5-4 with TRBJ1-1; a possible D gene is TRBD1 (6 bases). This CDR3 comprises 14 residues. V was shortened by 0 bases and J by 4 bases, with 10 bases between the two germline ends. Germline CDR1 is SGHNT and CDR2 is YYREEE (reference sequence). The CDR3 spells CASSLDGGSTEAFF. As DNA, the CDR3 is TGTGCCAGCAGCTTGGACGGGGGCTCCACTGAAGCTTTCTTT.

The V call is TRBV4-3, the J call TRBJ2-6; D is perhaps TRBD1 or TRBD2 (6 bases each). Germline CDR1 LGHNA, CDR2 YSLEER. The CDR3 has 16 residues. Trimming shortened V by 3 bases and J by 2 bases, and 11 bases separated the two germline ends. CDR3 sequence reads: CASSQTRGPGANVLTF. The DNA for the CDR3 is TGCGCCAGCAGCCAGACTCGGGGGCCTGGGGCCAACGTCCTGACTTTC.